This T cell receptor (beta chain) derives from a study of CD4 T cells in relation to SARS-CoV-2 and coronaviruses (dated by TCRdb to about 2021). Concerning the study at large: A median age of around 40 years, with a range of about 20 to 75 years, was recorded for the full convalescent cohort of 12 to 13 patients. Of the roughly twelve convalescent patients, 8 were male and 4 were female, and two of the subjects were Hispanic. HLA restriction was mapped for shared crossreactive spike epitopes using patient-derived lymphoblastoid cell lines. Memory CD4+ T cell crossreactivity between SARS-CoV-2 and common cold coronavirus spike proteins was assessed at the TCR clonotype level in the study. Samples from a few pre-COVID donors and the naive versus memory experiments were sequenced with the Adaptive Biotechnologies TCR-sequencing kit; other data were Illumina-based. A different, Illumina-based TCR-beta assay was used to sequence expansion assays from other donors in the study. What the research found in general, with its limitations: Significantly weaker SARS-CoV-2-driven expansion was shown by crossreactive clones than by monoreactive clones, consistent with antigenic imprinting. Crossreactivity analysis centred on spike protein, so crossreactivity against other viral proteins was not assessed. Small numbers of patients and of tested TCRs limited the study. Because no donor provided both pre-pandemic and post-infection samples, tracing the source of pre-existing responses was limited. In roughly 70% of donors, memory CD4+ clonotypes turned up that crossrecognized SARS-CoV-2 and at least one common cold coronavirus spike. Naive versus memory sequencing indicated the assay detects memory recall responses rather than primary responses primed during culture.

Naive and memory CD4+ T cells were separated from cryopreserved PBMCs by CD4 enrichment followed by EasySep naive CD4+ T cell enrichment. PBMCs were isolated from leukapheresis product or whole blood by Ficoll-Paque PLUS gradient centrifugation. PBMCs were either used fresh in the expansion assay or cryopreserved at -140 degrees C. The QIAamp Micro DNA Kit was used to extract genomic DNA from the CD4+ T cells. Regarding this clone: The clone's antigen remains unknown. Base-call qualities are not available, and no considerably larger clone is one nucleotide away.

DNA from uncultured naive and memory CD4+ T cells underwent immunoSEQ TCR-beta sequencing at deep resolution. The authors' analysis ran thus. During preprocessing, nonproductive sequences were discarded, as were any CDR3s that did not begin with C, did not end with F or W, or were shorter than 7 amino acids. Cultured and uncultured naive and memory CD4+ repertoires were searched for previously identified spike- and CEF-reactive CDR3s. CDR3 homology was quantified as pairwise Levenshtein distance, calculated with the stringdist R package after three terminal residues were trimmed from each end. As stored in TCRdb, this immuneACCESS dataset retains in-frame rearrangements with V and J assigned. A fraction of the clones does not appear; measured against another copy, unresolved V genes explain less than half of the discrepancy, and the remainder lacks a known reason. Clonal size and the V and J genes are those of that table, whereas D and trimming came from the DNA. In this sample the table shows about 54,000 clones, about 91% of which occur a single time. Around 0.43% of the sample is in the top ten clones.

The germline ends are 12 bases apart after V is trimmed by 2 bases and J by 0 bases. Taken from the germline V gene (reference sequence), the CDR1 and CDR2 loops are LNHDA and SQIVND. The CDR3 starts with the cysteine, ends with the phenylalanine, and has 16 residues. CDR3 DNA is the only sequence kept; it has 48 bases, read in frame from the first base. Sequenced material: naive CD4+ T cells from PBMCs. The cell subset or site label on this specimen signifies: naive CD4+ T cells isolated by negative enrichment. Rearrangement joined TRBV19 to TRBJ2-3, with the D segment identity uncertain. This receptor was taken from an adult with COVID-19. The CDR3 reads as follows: CASSISSGLSTDTQYF. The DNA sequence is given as TGTGCCAGTAGTATATCCTCAGGCCTAAGCACAGATACGCAGTATTTT.